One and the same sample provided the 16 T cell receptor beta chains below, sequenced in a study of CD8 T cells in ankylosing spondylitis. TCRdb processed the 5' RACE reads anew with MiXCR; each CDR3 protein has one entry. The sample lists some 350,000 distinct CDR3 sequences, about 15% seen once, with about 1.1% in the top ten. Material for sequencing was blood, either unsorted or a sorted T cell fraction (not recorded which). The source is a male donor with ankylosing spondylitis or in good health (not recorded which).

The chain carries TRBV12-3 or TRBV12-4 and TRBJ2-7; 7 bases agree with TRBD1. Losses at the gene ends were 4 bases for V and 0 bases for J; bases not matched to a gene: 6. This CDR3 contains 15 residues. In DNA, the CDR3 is TGTGCCAGCAGTTCACTGAAGGGGGCCTCCTACGAGCAGTACTTC. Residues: CASSSLKGASYEQYF.

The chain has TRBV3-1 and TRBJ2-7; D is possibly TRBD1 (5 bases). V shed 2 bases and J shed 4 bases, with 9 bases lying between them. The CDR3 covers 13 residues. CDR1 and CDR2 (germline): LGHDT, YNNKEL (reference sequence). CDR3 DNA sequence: TGTGCCAGCAGCCAATCGACAGCTTACGAGCAGTACTTC. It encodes CASSQSTAYEQYF.

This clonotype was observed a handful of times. CDR3 nucleotides: TGCAGTGCTAGAGAGGTTGGCTGGGACACTGAAGCTTTCTTT. Its protein product is CSAREVGWDTEAFF. The chain joins TRBV20-1 to TRBJ1-1; no reliable D call. Germline CDR1 is DFQATT and CDR2 is SNEGSKA (reference sequence). Trimming shortened V by 0 bases and J by 3 bases, and 11 bases separated the two germline ends. The CDR3 runs 14 residues.

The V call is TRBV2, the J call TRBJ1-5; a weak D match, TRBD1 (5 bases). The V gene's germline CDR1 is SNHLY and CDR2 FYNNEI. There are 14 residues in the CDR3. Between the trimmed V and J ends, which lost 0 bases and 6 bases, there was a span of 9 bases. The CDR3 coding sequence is TGTGCCAGCAGTGAAGCAAAGGGGCCTCAGCCCCAGCATTTT. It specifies CASSEAKGPQPQHF.

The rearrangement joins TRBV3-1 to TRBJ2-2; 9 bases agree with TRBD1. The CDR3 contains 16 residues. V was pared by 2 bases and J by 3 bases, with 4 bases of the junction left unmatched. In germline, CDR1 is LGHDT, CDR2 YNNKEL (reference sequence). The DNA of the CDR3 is TGTGCCAGCAGCCAAACTCGGACAGGGGACACCGGGGAGCTGTTTTTT. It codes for CASSQTRTGDTGELFF.

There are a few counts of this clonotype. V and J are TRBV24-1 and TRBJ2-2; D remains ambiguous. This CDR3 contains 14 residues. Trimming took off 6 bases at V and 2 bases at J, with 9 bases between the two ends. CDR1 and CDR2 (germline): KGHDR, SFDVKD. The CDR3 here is CATSQRVNTGELFF. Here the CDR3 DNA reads TGTGCCACCAGTCAACGGGTAAACACCGGGGAGCTGTTTTTT.

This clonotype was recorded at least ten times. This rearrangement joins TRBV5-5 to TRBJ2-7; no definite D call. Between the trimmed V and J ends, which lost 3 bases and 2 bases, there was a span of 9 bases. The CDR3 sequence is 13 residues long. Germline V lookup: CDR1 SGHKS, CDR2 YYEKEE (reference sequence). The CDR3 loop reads CASSSTGPYEQYF. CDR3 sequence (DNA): TGTGCCAGCAGCTCGACGGGCCCCTACGAGCAGTACTTC.

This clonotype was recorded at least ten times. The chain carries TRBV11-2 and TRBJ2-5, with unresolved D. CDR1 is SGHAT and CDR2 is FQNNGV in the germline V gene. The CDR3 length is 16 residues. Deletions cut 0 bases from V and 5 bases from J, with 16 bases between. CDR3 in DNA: TGTGCCAGCAGCTTAGACGGAATAAGCTCTTTGGAGACCCAGTACTTC. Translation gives CASSLDGISSLETQYF.

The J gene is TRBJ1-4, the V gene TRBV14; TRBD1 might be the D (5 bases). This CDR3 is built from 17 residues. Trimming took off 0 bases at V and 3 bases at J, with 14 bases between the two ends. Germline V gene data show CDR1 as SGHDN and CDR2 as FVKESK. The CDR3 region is CASSQDRGRGSNEKLFF. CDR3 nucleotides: TGTGCCAGCAGCCAAGATCGGGGAAGGGGCTCTAATGAAAAACTGTTTTTT.

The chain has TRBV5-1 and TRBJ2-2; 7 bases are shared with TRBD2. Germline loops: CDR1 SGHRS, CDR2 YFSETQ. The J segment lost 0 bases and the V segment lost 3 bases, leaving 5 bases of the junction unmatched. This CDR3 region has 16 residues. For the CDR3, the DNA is TGCGCCAGCAGCTATCCAGCGGGGTCGAACACCGGGGAGCTGTTTTTT. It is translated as CASSYPAGSNTGELFF. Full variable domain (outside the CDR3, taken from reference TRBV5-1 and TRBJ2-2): KAGVTQTPRYLIKTRGQQVTLSCSPISGHRSVSWYQQTPGQGLQFLFEYFSETQRNKGNFPGRFSGRQFSNSRSEMNVSTLELGDSALYLCASSYPAGSNTGELFFGEGSRLTVL.

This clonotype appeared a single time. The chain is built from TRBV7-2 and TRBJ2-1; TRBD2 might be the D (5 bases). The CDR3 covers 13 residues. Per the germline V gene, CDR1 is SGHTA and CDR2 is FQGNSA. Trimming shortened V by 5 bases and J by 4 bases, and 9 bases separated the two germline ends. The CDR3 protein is CASSPGFYNEQFF. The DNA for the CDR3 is TGTGCCAGCAGCCCGGGATTTTACAATGAGCAGTTCTTC.

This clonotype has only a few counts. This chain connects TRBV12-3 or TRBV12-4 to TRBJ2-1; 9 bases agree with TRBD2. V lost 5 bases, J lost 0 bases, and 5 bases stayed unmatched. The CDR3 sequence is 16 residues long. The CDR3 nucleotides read TGTGCCAGCAGTCGCTTAGCGGGAGTCTCCTACAATGAGCAGTTCTTC. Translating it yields CASSRLAGVSYNEQFF.

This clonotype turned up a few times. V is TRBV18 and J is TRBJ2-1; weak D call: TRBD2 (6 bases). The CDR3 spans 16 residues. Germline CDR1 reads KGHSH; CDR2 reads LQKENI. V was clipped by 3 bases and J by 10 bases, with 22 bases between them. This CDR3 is CASSPPWRDAAGEQFF. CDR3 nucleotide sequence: TGTGCCAGCTCACCCCCGTGGAGGGACGCTGCAGGGGAGCAGTTCTTC.

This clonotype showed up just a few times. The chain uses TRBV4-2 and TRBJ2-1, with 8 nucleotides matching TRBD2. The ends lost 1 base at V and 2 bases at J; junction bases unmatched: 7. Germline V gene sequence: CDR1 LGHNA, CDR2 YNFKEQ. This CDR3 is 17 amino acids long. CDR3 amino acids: CASSQVSGRGTYNEQFF. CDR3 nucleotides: TGTGCCAGCAGCCAAGTGAGCGGGAGAGGGACCTACAATGAGCAGTTCTTC.

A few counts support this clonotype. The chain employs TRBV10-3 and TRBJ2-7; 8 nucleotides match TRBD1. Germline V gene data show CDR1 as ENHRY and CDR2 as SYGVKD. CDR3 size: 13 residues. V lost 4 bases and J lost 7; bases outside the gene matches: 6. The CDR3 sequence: CAISGPTGAEQYF. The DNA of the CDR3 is TGTGCCATCAGTGGGCCGACAGGGGCGGAGCAGTACTTC.

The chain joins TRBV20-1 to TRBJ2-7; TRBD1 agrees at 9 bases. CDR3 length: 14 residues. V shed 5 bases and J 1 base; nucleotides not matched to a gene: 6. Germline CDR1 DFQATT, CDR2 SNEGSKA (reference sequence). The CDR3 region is CSAADRGMSYEQYF. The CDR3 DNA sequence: TGCAGTGCTGCGGACAGGGGAATGTCCTACGAGCAGTACTTC.